This T cell receptor beta chain was recorded in a study of OX40 agonist ivuxolimab in advanced cancers. In the study overall: Males comprised 70% to 90% of the group, whose mean age was approximately 61 years (range roughly 23 to 90). Enrollees could have had prior anti-PD-1, anti-PD-L1 or anti-CTLA-4 therapy, which around 40% had received.

Profiling relied on immunoSEQ multiplex PCR, and the TCRdb table lists in-frame clones only, not all of them. Of almost 80,000 clones in the sample, about 83% were seen once. Trimming shortened V by 7 bases and J by 7 bases, and 17 bases separated the two germline ends. The CDR3 length is 14 residues. Germline assignment: CDR1 MDHEN and CDR2 SYDVKM. Study-level results: Clonal expansion was seen in CD4+ and CD8+ blood T cells by week 6 at 0.1 to 3.0 mg/kg. Normalized expansion of T-cell clones was also low for some nonresponders.

Regarding this clone: Antigen: not known.

The V gene is TRBV28, the J gene TRBJ2-1; no clear D gene. Sequenced material: CD4+ or CD8+ T cells sorted from blood, taken in a trial of the OX40 agonist ivuxolimab. This TCR was recovered from an adult with an advanced solid tumor such as melanoma, head and neck, liver or kidney cancer. The CDR3 bases are TGTGCCAGCATTAAACGACTCCCGTTGAATGAGCAGTTCTTC. It yields the protein CASIKRLPLNEQFF. Looking up the rest from reference TRBV28 and TRBJ2-1 gives the full variable domain: DVKVTQSSRYLVKRTGEKVFLECVQDMDHENMFWYRQDPGLGLRLIYFSYDVKMKEKGDIPEGYSVSREKKERFSLILESASTNQTSMYLCASIKRLPLNEQFFGPGTRLTVL.